This record covers a single T cell receptor (beta chain). This sample was taken from a study of blood T cell repertoires in COVID-19. Turning to the study itself: Some COVID-19 samples were acute and others convalescent; all came from the United States, Italy and Spain. The cDNA or gDNA used as material had been derived from T cells, B-cell-depleted T cells, or PBMCs.

How the authors handled the data: Counts of nucleated cells, estimated from reference gene primer amplification, were obtained. Clones were sequenced by immunoSEQ multiplex PCR, and TCRdb holds only the in-frame ones, with some missing. The D gene and trimming were derived from the DNA, and the V and J assignments and clone size from that table. The repertoire consists of around 100,000 clones, with roughly 87% occurring once and the leading ten covering 3.1%. Germline values: CDR1 LNHDA, CDR2 SQIVND (reference sequence). V lost 1 base, J lost 5 bases, and 8 bases lay in between. CDR3 length: 13 amino acids.

The clonotype comes from a man aged 45-60 years in a cohort sampled during active COVID-19. Sample: peripheral blood. The V and J genes are TRBV19 and TRBJ2-5, with D unclear. The CDR3 spells CASSIGGWETQYF. The DNA of the CDR3 is TGTGCCAGTAGTATAGGTGGCTGGGAGACCCAGTACTTC. The variable domain in full, with the rest retrieved from reference TRBV19 and TRBJ2-5, is DGGITQSPKYLFRKEGQNVTLSCEQNLNHDAMYWYRQDPGQGLRLIYYSQIVNDFQKGDIAEGYSVSREKKESFPLTVTSAQKNPTAFYLCASSIGGWETQYFGPGTRLLVL.